The 25 T cell receptor beta chains below come from one sample, sequenced in a study of T cell repertoires in cytomegalovirus infection. These receptors have no known antigen. Each CDR3 protein gets one entry after TCRdb re-called the reads with MiXCR. The sample has 60,000 to 75,000 distinct CDR3 sequences, approximately 22% seen once. Sequencing used PBMCs, sequenced either directly or after in vitro stimulation (not recorded which). The receptors here all came from a human donor in good health (CMV status not recorded). Some clones in this sample may be carry-over from other donors' samples.

The chain is built from TRBV7-8 and TRBJ2-3, with 8 bases identical to TRBD1. The CDR3 loop spans 15 amino acids. Unmatched junction bases numbered 7, after V lost 5 bases and J lost 3 bases. The germline gives CDR1 SGHVS, CDR2 FQNEAQ. The CDR3 DNA reads as TGTGCCAGCAGCAACCGACAGGGGTGGACAGATACGCAGTATTTT. Residues: CASSNRQGWTDTQYF. Based on the CDR3 plus reference TRBV7-8 and TRBJ2-3, the full variable domain is GAGVSQSPRYKVAKRGQDVALRCDPISGHVSLFWYQQALGQGPEFLTYFQNEAQLDKSGLPSDRFFAERPEGSVSTLKIQRTQQEDSAVYLCASSNRQGWTDTQYFGPGTRLTVL.

This clonotype was detected only a few times. The DNA for the CDR3 is TGTGCCAGCAGTTTCGGCAACTACGAGCAGTACTTC. Amino acid sequence: CASSFGNYEQYF. This chain joins TRBV28 and TRBJ2-7; D uncertain. The germline V gene has CDR1 MDHEN and CDR2 SYDVKM. The V end lost 3 bases, the J end lost 3 bases, and 6 bases lay between the germline ends. This CDR3 has 12 amino acids.

This clonotype showed up many times. The chain joins TRBV7-6 to TRBJ2-2; D possibly matches TRBD1 or TRBD2 (5 bases each). V dropped 5 bases and J dropped 7 bases, with 14 bases sitting between them. Germline CDR1 is SGHVS and CDR2 is FNYEAQ. The CDR3 runs 14 residues. Written as DNA, the CDR3 is TGTGCCAGCAGCCCGGGACCTGATTTCGGGGAGCTGTTTTTT. It translates to CASSPGPDFGELFF.

V usage is TRBV2 and J usage is TRBJ1-5; 8 bases map to TRBD1. With V trimmed by 7 bases and J by 1 base, 6 bases remained unmatched. CDR1 and CDR2 from the germline V gene are SNHLY and FYNNEI. The CDR3 is 15 residues long. CDR3 coding DNA: TGTGCCAGCACAGGGGGCGACAAAAGCAATCAGCCCCAGCATTTT. Its protein is CASTGGDKSNQPQHF.

J is TRBJ2-5 and V is TRBV12-3 or TRBV12-4, with 8 bases that match TRBD1. V lost 5 bases to trimming and J lost 4 bases; unmatched junction nucleotides: 9. The CDR3 runs to 15 residues. The CDR3 region is CASSVGTGGSETQYF. CDR3 nucleotide sequence: TGTGCCAGCAGTGTGGGGACAGGCGGTTCAGAGACCCAGTACTTC.

The CDR3 region has the DNA TGTGCCATCAGGGGAACTAGCGGGAGAGGTCCCCTCCAAGAGACCCAGTACTTC. Translated, it gives CAIRGTSGRGPLQETQYF. The chain joins TRBV10-3 to TRBJ2-5, with TRBD2 identical over 11 bases. This CDR3 contains 18 residues. Germline CDR1 ENHRY, CDR2 SYGVKD. Unmatched junction bases numbered 13, after V lost 6 bases and J lost 1 base.

CDR3 protein: CASSGESYEQYV. DNA of the CDR3: TGTGCCAGCAGTGGGGAGAGCTACGAGCAGTACGTC. The chain combines TRBV2 with TRBJ2-7; weak D call: TRBD2 (5 bases). The CDR3 has 12 residues. V dropped 4 bases and J dropped 3 bases, with 7 bases sitting between them. Germline V CDR1 and CDR2: SNHLY, FYNNEI.

This chain joins TRBV7-6 and TRBJ2-5, with 12 bases matching TRBD2. V gave up 1 base and J gave up 7 bases; unmatched junction bases: 7. Germline CDR1 reads SGHVS; CDR2 reads FNYEAQ. This CDR3 has 16 amino acids. Here the CDR3 DNA reads TGTGCCAGCAGCTTAGGGACTAGCGGGATATCTGGGACCCAGTACTTC. Its protein is CASSLGTSGISGTQYF.

The rearrangement joins TRBV12-3 or TRBV12-4 to TRBJ1-4; TRBD1 agrees at 8 bases. The CDR3 is 13 residues long. The V gene end was trimmed by 6 bases and the J gene end by 3 bases; junction bases not matched to a gene: 0. The CDR3 DNA follows: TGTGCCAGCAGACAGGGGGCTAATGAAAAACTGTTTTTT. This sequence encodes CASRQGANEKLFF.

There are many counts of this clonotype. The CDR3 DNA sequence: TGTGCCAGCAGCTTAGATCATGTACAGTTCTTC. This encodes CASSLDHVQFF. V is TRBV7-6 and J is TRBJ2-1; D gene unclear. Germline CDR1 is SGHVS and CDR2 is FNYEAQ. V dropped 1 base and J dropped 13 bases, with 8 bases sitting between them. The CDR3 runs to 11 residues.

This clonotype was found a few times. V is TRBV29-1 and J is TRBJ2-7; D unclear. Germline-derived CDR1 and CDR2 are SQVTM and ANQGSEA. The CDR3 has 12 residues. Deletions cut 2 bases from V and 1 base from J, with 6 bases between. The CDR3 is CSVETGSYEQYF. DNA for the CDR3: TGCAGCGTTGAAACGGGTTCCTACGAGCAGTACTTC.

CDR3 residues: CSVGGASGNTIYF. The CDR3 DNA is TGCAGCGTTGGGGGGGCTAGTGGAAACACCATATATTTT. V is TRBV29-1 and J is TRBJ1-3; maybe TRBD1 (6 bases). V lost 4 bases to trimming and J lost 3 bases, with 10 bases between them. Germline V gene sequence: CDR1 SQVTM, CDR2 ANQGSEA. There are 13 residues in the CDR3.

This clonotype has just a few counts. J is TRBJ1-3 and V is TRBV12-3 or TRBV12-4; 8 nucleotides agree with TRBD1. Unmatched junction bases numbered 7, after V lost 7 bases and J lost 5 bases. This CDR3 spans 14 amino acids. The CDR3 DNA reads as TGTGCCAGCAATCCGACAGGGGAGAGAAACACCATATATTTT. Residues: CASNPTGERNTIYF.

The chain couples TRBV5-4 to TRBJ2-5; a weak D match, TRBD2 (6 bases). V lost 3 bases and J lost 5, with 14 bases in between. The CDR3 has 14 amino acids. CDR1 is SGHNT and CDR2 is YYREEE in the germline V gene (reference sequence). CDR3 amino acids: CASSSGLARETQYF. The DNA of the CDR3 is TGTGCCAGCAGCTCGGGACTGGCAAGGGAGACCCAGTACTTC. Complete variable domain (other parts from reference TRBV5-4 and TRBJ2-5): ETGVTQSPTHLIKTRGQQVTLRCSSQSGHNTVSWYQQALGQGPQFIFQYYREEENGRGNFPPRFSGLQFPNYSSELNVNALELDDSALYLCASSSGLARETQYFGPGTRLLVL.

This clonotype is a singleton in its sample. The chain joins TRBV5-4 to TRBJ2-2; the match to TRBD2 covers 10 bases. V shed 4 bases and J 5 bases; nucleotides not matched to a gene: 8. Germline loops: CDR1 SGHNT, CDR2 YYREEE (reference sequence). This CDR3 is 16 amino acids long. CDR3 nucleotide sequence: TGTGCCAGCAGCATATTAGCGGGAGGTGGTACCGGGGAGCTGTTTTTT. Amino acids: CASSILAGGGTGELFF.

This clonotype was detected only a few times. The chain links TRBV7-2 to TRBJ2-3; D is unclear. The germline V gene has CDR1 SGHTA and CDR2 FQGNSA. Trimming stripped 2 bases from V and 7 bases from J, with 7 bases between. The CDR3 is 12 amino acids. The CDR3 loop is CASSLSAYTQYF. CDR3 nucleotides: TGTGCCAGCAGCTTATCGGCATATACGCAGTATTTT.

This clonotype was seen a few times. The chain employs TRBV20-1 and TRBJ2-1; TRBD2 matches 7 bases. Germline V gene lookup returns CDR1 DFQATT and CDR2 SNEGSKA (reference sequence). The CDR3 is 14 amino acids. J was trimmed by 1 base and V by 0 bases; bases with no gene match: 0. CDR3 nucleotides: TGCAGTGCTAGAGAGGGACTATCCTACAATGAGCAGTTCTTC. Its translation is CSAREGLSYNEQFF.

This chain uses TRBV28 with TRBJ2-3; D not resolved. The CDR3 covers 16 residues. CDR1 MDHEN and CDR2 SYDVKM come from the germline V gene. The V and J ends lost 2 bases and 2 bases respectively, with 14 bases between them. In DNA form, the CDR3 reads TGTGCCAGCAGTTTAGGGGTCGGCAGCCACACAGATACGCAGTATTTT. This sequence encodes CASSLGVGSHTDTQYF. The full variable domain, in which reference TRBV28 and TRBJ2-3 provide the parts outside the CDR3, is DVKVTQSSRYLVKRTGEKVFLECVQDMDHENMFWYRQDPGLGLRLIYFSYDVKMKEKGDIPEGYSVSREKKERFSLILESASTNQTSMYLCASSLGVGSHTDTQYFGPGTRLTVL.

The CDR3 DNA reads TGTGCCATAGGGACAGAATGCTACGAGCAGTACGTC. Its translation: CAIGTECYEQYV. The genes are TRBV19 and TRBJ2-7; 7 bases fit TRBD1. Trimming removed 10 bases from V and 3 bases from J; junction bases left unmatched: 6. CDR3 length: 12 residues. The germline gives CDR1 LNHDA, CDR2 SQIVND (reference sequence).

In this sample, this clonotype turned up a few times. This chain joins TRBV6-2 or TRBV6-3 and TRBJ2-3, with D possibly matching TRBD1 (5 bases). The V end was cut by 2 bases, the J end by 5 bases, with 23 bases between. This CDR3 is 18 amino acids long. CDR1 and CDR2 (germline): MNHEY, SVGEGT. The CDR3, as DNA: TGTGCCAGCAGTTACGCCCACAGGAGAAGGGGCCGAGGAGATACGCAGTATTTT. Translation: CASSYAHRRRGRGDTQYF.

The chain combines TRBV5-4 with TRBJ2-5; D is perhaps TRBD1 or TRBD2 (5 bases each). Germline V gene lookup returns CDR1 SGHNT and CDR2 YYREEE (reference sequence). Trimming shortened V by 5 bases and J by 4 bases, and 15 bases separated the two germline ends. The CDR3 loop spans 14 amino acids. CDR3 sequence: CASRDRGPGETQYF. DNA for the CDR3: TGTGCCAGCAGGGACCGGGGCCCTGGAGAGACCCAGTACTTC. Based on the CDR3 plus reference TRBV5-4 and TRBJ2-5, the full variable domain is ETGVTQSPTHLIKTRGQQVTLRCSSQSGHNTVSWYQQALGQGPQFIFQYYREEENGRGNFPPRFSGLQFPNYSSELNVNALELDDSALYLCASRDRGPGETQYFGPGTRLLVL.

The sample holds a few counts of this clonotype. The J gene is TRBJ2-3, the V gene TRBV18; no clear D gene. Trimming shortened V by 1 base and J by 3 bases, and 8 bases separated the two germline ends. The CDR3 totals 14 residues. Germline V gene data show CDR1 as KGHSH and CDR2 as LQKENI. The CDR3 nucleotides are TGTGCCAGCTCACCACTGCCAGCTACAGATACGCAGTATTTT. Translated, it gives CASSPLPATDTQYF.

The chain recombines TRBV28 with TRBJ2-1; 9 positions agree with TRBD2. V shed 4 bases, J shed 6 bases, and the junction held 7 bases outside the gene matches. CDR3 size: 15 residues. Germline assignment: CDR1 MDHEN and CDR2 SYDVKM. This CDR3 reads CASSSLAGNPNEQFF. In DNA form, the CDR3 reads TGTGCCAGCAGTTCCCTAGCGGGGAACCCCAATGAGCAGTTCTTC.

This chain links TRBV5-4 with TRBJ2-5; TRBD1 agrees at 8 bases. This CDR3 contains 15 residues. Per germline, CDR1 SGHNT and CDR2 YYREEE (reference sequence). V trimming: 3 bases; J trimming: 5 bases; junction bases outside the gene matches: 9. The CDR3 here is CASSYPGGLIETQYF. The CDR3 region has the DNA TGTGCCAGCAGCTACCCAGGGGGCCTGATTGAGACCCAGTACTTC.

In its sample, this clonotype was seen a few times. The chain recombines TRBV6-5 with TRBJ2-7; 8 bases are shared with TRBD2. This CDR3 comprises 17 residues. Trimming at V came to 2 bases and at J to 5 bases, leaving 14 bases not matched to a gene. Germline assignment: CDR1 MNHEY and CDR2 SVGAGI. Here the CDR3 reads CASSYDWGLSGSNEQYF. Written as DNA, the CDR3 is TGTGCCAGCAGTTACGATTGGGGACTGAGCGGGAGTAACGAGCAGTACTTC.